This T cell receptor (beta chain) originates from a study of molecular identifiers for immune sequencing clone quantification. Each CDR3 protein gets one entry after TCRdb re-called the PCR reads with MiXCR. The sample has about 500,000 distinct CDR3 sequences, over 20% seen once. RNA fractions of 10%, 30% or 50% and about 17,000 to 1,000,000 sorted cells were the source of naive CD8 libraries. CD8+CD4-CCR7+CD45RA+ sorting gave the naive CD8 T cells. The CDR3 runs to 16 residues. This clonotype was recorded a few times. The sequenced sample consisted of naive CD8+ T cells from blood, with Jurkat cell RNA spiked in. Subset of the sample: FACS-sorted CD8+CD4-CCR7+CD45RA+ naive T cells. This sequence originates from a human donor in good health. Some libraries in this study had Jurkat cell RNA spiked in. The chain carries TRBV3-2 and TRBJ2-7; the D segment call TRBD1 is taken from the table without a DNA check. TRBV3-2 is a recognized pseudogene. As DNA, the CDR3 is TGTGCCAGCCTCCCACACCGGGACAGGGGGAACGGCGAGCAGTACTTC. Encoded protein: CASLPHRDRGNGEQYF.